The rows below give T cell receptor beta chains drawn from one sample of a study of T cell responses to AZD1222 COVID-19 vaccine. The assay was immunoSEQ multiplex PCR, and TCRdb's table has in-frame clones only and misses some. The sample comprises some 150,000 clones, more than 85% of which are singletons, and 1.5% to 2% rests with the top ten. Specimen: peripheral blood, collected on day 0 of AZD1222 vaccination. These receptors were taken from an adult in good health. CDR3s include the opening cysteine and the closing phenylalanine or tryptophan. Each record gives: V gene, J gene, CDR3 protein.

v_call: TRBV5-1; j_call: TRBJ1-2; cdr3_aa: CASSLGDNYGYTF
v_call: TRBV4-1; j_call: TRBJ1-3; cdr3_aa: CASSQDQALHSGNTIYF
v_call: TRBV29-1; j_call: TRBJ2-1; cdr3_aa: CSVDNSHRYNEQFF
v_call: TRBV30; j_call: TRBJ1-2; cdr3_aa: CAWSATVLGYTF
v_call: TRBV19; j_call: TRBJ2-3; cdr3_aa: CASTLTVLRTDTQYF
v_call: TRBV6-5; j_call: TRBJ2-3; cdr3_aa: CASRQGSGTDTQYF
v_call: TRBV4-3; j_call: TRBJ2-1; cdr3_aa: CASSQDVGTEQFF
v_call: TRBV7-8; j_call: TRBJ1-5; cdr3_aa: CASSLDRARQPQHF
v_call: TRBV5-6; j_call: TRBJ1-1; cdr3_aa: CASSLAGRLNTEAFF
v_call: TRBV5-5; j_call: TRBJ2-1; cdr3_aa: CASSLSRQNVGNEQFF
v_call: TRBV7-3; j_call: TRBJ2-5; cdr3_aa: CASSLFGGPKETQYF
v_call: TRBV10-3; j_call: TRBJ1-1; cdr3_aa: CAINPTGANTEAFF